The rows below give T cell receptor beta chains drawn from one sample of a study of cytomegalovirus exposure and HLA in healthy donors. Assay used: immunoSEQ multiplex PCR; TCRdb lists only in-frame clones, some missing. There are 150,000 to 200,000 clones in the sample; approximately 88% occur only once, and 2.6% lies in the top ten. Sample: PBMCs. The receptors derive from a woman aged 45-60 years in good health and CMV-seropositive. The CDR3 runs from the conserved cysteine through the conserved F or W. Fields, in order: D gene, V gene, J gene, clone size, CDR3 protein, CDR3 DNA. D genes are given only for firm matches. Only part of the rows carry a size: once, few, many, or a class if the clone is expanded.

>TRBD2|TRBV7-3|TRBJ2-5|NA
CASSLNHGGETQYF
TGTGCCAGCAGCTTAAACCACGGGGGGGAGACCCAGTACTTC
>TRBD1|TRBV6-5|TRBJ1-1|NA
CASSQPYRGTEAFF
TGTGCCAGCAGTCAACCCTACAGGGGCACTGAAGCTTTCTTT
>NA|TRBV6-5|TRBJ1-4|NA
CASSANPSEKLFF
TGTGCCAGCAGTGCAAACCCCAGTGAAAAACTGTTTTTT
>NA|TRBV5-1|TRBJ2-5|NA
CASSSNGLSRETQYF
TGCGCCAGCAGCTCCAATGGACTTTCGCGAGAGACCCAGTACTTC
>NA|TRBV10-3|TRBJ1-1|few
CAISEGVGEAFF
TGTGCCATCAGTGAAGGGGTCGGAGAAGCTTTCTTT
>TRBD2|TRBV19|TRBJ2-1|NA
CASSILAGAGEQFF
TGTGCCAGTAGTATATTAGCGGGGGCAGGTGAGCAGTTCTTC
>TRBD1|TRBV15|TRBJ2-5|NA
CATSQQGSQETQYF
TGTGCCACCAGCCAACAGGGGTCTCAGGAGACCCAGTACTTC
>NA|TRBV28|TRBJ1-4|NA
CASSLSQINEKLFF
TGTGCCAGCAGTTTATCACAGATAAATGAAAAACTGTTTTTT
>TRBD2|TRBV2|TRBJ2-5|NA
CASSPGTSERETQYF
TGTGCCAGCAGCCCCGGGACTAGCGAACGAGAGACCCAGTACTTC
>NA|TRBV7-2|TRBJ1-1|once
CASSFFTSEPFF
TGTGCCAGCAGCTTCTTTACCTCAGAACCCTTCTTT
>TRBD1|TRBV5-4|TRBJ1-3|few
CASSSPGQGGNTIYF
TGTGCCAGCAGCTCACCGGGACAGGGGGGAAACACCATATATTTT
>TRBD1|TRBV7-2|TRBJ2-5|NA
CASSGTGTVPQETQYF
TGTGCCAGCAGCGGGACCGGGACAGTTCCCCAAGAGACCCAGTACTTC
>TRBD2|TRBV5-6|TRBJ2-1|NA
CASSFRTSGGLYNEQFF
TGTGCCAGCAGCTTTAGGACTAGCGGGGGGCTTTACAATGAGCAGTTCTTC